This TCR beta chain was sequenced in a study of cytomegalovirus exposure and HLA in healthy donors. Primers included in the PCR were 60 Vbeta and 13 Jbeta primers. Assay used: immunoSEQ multiplex PCR; TCRdb lists only in-frame clones, some missing. The sample includes more than 95,000 clones, around 78% seen only once; the top ten take just under 6.5%. Study-level points and caveats: Reportedly, fewer N-insertions than the roughly 690-donor mean appeared in an Asian-associated ancestry cluster in a later analysis. A prior analysis recorded that most TCR beta V segments were productive about 87% or about 30% of the time. As confirmed in vitro, three CMV-associated chains were specific for CMV antigens.

CDR1 and CDR2 (germline): MDHEN, SYDVKM. V dropped 6 bases and J dropped 5 bases, with 17 bases sitting between them. There are 15 residues in the CDR3. On this clone itself: Its target is unknown.

V and J are TRBV28 and TRBJ2-1, with D unclear. The clonotype was recovered from a woman aged 40 to 50 in good health and CMV-seronegative. Sequencing was carried out using PBMCs. The CDR3 loop is CASSIYRVPNNEQFF. CDR3 DNA: TGTGCCAGCAGCATCTATAGAGTACCGAACAATGAGCAGTTCTTC.